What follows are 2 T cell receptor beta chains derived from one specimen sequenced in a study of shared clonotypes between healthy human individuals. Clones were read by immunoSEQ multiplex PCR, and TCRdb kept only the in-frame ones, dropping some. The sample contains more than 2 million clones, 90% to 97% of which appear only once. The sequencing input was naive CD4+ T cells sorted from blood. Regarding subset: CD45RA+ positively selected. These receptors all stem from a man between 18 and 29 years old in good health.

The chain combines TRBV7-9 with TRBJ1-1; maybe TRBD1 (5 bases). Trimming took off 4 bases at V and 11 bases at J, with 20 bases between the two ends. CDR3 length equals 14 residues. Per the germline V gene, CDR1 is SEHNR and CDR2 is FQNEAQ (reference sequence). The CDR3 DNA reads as TGTGCCAGCAGCTCCCACTTACCGGGACCAGAGGCTTTCTTT. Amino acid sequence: CASSSHLPGPEAFF.

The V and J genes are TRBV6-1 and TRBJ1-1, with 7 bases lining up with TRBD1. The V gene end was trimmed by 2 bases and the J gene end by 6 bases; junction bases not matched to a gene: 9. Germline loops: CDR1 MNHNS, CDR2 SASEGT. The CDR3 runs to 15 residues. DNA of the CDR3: TGTGCCAGCAGTGAATCAGGTAGACAGGGCTCTGAAGCTTTCTTT. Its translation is CASSESGRQGSEAFF.